The T cell receptor (beta chain) described here comes from a study of cytomegalovirus exposure and HLA in healthy donors. Findings and limits, study-wide: Analysis performed later found more than 15,000 TCR beta sequences associated with HLA alleles at 0.05 false discovery rate. Later, TCR association rates were found to vary by HLA locus, highest for DRB1 and lowest for HLA-C.

Both 60 Vbeta primers and 13 Jbeta primers went into the PCR. Profiled with immunoSEQ multiplex PCR; TCRdb holds only in-frame clones, not every one. The sample contains 200,000 to 250,000 clones, over 80% of which appear only once. This clone was seen more than once but under ten times. Its antigen is still unknown. The CDR3 contains 14 residues. The germline V gene encodes CDR1 MNHEY and CDR2 SMNVEV (reference sequence). This clonotype originated in a woman aged 40 to 50 in good health and CMV-seropositive. Sequenced material: PBMCs. This chain joins TRBV27 and TRBJ2-5; the match to TRBD2 covers 9 bases. The last part of the DNA fits TRBJ2-7 better; the J call may be wrong. The CDR3 nucleotides read TGTGCCAGCAGTCTCCAGCGGGGGGCCTACGAGCAGTACTTC. This sequence encodes CASSLQRGAYEQYF.